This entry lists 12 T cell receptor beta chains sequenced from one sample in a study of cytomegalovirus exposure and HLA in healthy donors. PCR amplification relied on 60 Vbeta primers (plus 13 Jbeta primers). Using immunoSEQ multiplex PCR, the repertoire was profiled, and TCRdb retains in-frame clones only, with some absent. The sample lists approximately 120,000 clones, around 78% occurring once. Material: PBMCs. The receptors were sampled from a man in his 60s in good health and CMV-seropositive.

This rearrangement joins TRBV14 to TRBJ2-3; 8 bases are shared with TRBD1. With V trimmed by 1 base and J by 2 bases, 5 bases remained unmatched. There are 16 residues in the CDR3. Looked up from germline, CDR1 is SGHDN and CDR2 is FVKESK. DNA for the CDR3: TGTGCCAGCAGCCAAGCCCGGGACAGGTTCACAGATACGCAGTATTTT. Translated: CASSQARDRFTDTQYF.

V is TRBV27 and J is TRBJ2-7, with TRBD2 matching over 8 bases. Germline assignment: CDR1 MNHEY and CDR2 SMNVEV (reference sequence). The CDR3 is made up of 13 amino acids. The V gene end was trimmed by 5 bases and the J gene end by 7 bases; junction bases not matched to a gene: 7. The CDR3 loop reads CASSHGREGEQYF. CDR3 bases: TGTGCCAGCAGTCATGGCCGGGAGGGGGAGCAGTACTTC.

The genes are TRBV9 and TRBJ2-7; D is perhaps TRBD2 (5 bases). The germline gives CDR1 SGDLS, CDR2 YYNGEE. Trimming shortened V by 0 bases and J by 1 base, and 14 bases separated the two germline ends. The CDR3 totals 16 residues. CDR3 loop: CASSVVPEGGSYEQYF. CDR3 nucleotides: TGTGCCAGCAGCGTAGTACCTGAGGGCGGTTCCTACGAGCAGTACTTC. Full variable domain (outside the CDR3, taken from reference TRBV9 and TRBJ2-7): DSGVTQTPKHLITATGQRVTLRCSPRSGDLSVYWYQQSLDQGLQFLIQYYNGEERAKGNILERFSAQQFPDLHSELNLSSLELGDSALYFCASSVVPEGGSYEQYFGPGTRLTVT.

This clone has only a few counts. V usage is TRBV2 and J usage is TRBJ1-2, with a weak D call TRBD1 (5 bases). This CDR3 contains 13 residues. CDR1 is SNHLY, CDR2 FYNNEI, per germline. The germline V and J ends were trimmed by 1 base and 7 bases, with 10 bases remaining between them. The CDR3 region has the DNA TGTGCCAGCAGTGAAGAGGGACTTGGTGGCTACACCTTC. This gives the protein CASSEEGLGGYTF.

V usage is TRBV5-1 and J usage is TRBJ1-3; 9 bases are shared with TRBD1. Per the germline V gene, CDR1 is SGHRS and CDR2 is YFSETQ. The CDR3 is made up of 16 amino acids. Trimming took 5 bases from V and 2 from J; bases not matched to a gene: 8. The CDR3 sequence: CASSRGQGSAGNTIYF. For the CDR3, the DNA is TGCGCCAGCAGTCGGGGACAGGGATCGGCTGGAAACACCATATATTTT.

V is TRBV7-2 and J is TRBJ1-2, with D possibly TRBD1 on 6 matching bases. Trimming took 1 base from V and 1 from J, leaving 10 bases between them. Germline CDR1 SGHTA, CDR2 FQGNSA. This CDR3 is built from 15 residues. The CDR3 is CASSLGWTVNYGYTF. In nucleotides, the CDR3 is TGTGCCAGCAGCTTAGGATGGACAGTTAACTATGGCTACACCTTC.

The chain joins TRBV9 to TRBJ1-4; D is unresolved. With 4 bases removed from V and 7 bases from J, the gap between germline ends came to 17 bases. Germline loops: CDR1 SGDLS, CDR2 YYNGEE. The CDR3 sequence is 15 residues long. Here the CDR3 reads CASSPSGQTGEKLFF. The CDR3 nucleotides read TGTGCCAGCAGCCCTAGCGGTCAAACTGGTGAAAAACTGTTTTTT.

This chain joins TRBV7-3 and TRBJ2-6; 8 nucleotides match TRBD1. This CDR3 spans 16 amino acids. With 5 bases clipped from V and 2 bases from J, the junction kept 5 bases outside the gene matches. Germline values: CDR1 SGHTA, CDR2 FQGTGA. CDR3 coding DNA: TGTGCCAGCAGCCGTTCGACAGGGGCTGGGGCCAACGTCCTGACTTTC. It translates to CASSRSTGAGANVLTF.

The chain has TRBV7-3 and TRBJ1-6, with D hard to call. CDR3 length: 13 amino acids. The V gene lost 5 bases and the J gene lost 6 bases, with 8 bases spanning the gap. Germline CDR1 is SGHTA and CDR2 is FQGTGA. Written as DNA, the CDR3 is TGTGCCAGCAGCCCCATTTTTAATTCACCCCTCCACTTT. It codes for CASSPIFNSPLHF.

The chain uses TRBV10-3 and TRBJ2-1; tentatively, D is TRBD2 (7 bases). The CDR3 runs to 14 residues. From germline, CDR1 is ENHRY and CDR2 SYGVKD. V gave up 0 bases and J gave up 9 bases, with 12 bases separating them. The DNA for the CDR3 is TGTGCCATCAGTGAGTCAAGGGGGGGAGGTGAGCAGTTCTTC. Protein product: CAISESRGGGEQFF.

The chain's CDR3 is CASSGQGGVGNEQFF. In DNA form, the CDR3 reads TGTGCCAGCAGCGGTCAGGGCGGGGTTGGGAATGAGCAGTTCTTC. The chain employs TRBV7-9 and TRBJ2-1, with D tentatively TRBD2 (6 bases). V was shortened by 5 bases and J by 7 bases, with 18 bases between the two germline ends. Per germline, CDR1 SEHNR and CDR2 FQNEAQ (reference sequence). The CDR3 has 15 amino acids.

DNA of the CDR3: TGCAGCGTTGGTGGAACACAGGATGCAGAAGATACGCAGTATTTT. Its protein is CSVGGTQDAEDTQYF. V usage is TRBV29-1 and J usage is TRBJ2-3, with D maybe TRBD1 (5 bases). The CDR3 length is 15 residues. Trimming removed 4 bases at V and 5 bases at J, with 19 bases between. Germline CDR1 is SQVTM and CDR2 is ANQGSEA.